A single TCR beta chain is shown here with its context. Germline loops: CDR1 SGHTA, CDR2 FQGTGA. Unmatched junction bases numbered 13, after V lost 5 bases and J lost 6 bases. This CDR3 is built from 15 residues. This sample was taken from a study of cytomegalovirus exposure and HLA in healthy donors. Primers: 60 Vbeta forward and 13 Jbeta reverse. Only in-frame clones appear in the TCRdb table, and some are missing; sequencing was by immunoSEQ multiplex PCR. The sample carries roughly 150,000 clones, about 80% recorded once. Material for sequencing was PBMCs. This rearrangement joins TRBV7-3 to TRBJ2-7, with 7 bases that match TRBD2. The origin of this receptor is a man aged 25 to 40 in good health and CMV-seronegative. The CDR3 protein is CASSRGVGRTSEQYF. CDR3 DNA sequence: TGTGCCAGCAGCCGGGGGGTCGGTCGGACGAGCGAGCAGTACTTC. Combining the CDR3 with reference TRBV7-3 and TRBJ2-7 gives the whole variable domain GAGVSQTPSNKVTEKGKYVELRCDPISGHTALYWYRQSLGQGPEFLIYFQGTGAADDSGLPNDRFFAVRPEGSVSTLKIQRTERGDSAVYLCASSRGVGRTSEQYFGPGTRLTVT.